What follows are 30 T cell receptor beta chains derived from one specimen sequenced in a study of CD8 T cells in Susac syndrome. Reverse transcription of about 0.5 to 1 ug RNA used random hexamers. TCRdb re-called the immunoSEQ multiplex PCR reads with MiXCR, one entry per CDR3 protein. Among a few hundred thousand distinct CDR3 sequences listed, 70% to 90% were seen once. The material sequenced was CD8+ T cells from PBMCs. The receptors come from a human donor with multiple sclerosis.

V and J are TRBV19 and TRBJ2-1; D is unresolved. Germline V gives CDR1 LNHDA, CDR2 SQIVND (reference sequence). Trimming took off 5 bases at V and 4 bases at J, with 12 bases between the two ends. The CDR3 extends over 14 amino acids. The CDR3 protein is CASSLGPRYNEQFF. The CDR3 nucleotides read TGTGCCAGTAGTTTGGGCCCGAGGTACAATGAGCAGTTCTTC.

The V gene is TRBV27, the J gene TRBJ2-7; D is possibly TRBD1 (6 bases). Trimming shortened V by 7 bases and J by 4 bases, and 23 bases separated the two germline ends. The CDR3 loop spans 16 amino acids. From germline, CDR1 is MNHEY and CDR2 SMNVEV (reference sequence). The CDR3 nucleotides are TGTGCCAGCACCTTCTCCAGGGGCGGTATGGGGTACGAGCAGTACTTC. This codes for CASTFSRGGMGYEQYF.

The chain recombines TRBV29-1 with TRBJ2-1; perhaps D is TRBD1 or TRBD2 (5 bases each). The CDR3 has 14 residues. Deletions cut 7 bases from V and 12 bases from J, with 25 bases between. Germline assignment: CDR1 SQVTM and CDR2 ANQGSEA. The CDR3 nucleotides read TGCAGCGCAAAAGGTCCCGCTGGGGGTAGAGTGCAGTTCTTC. This gives the protein CSAKGPAGGRVQFF.

The gene calls are TRBV19 and TRBJ2-6; D ambiguous. Trimming cost V 1 base and J 0 bases, with 13 bases left between them. Germline V gene lookup returns CDR1 LNHDA and CDR2 SQIVND (reference sequence). This CDR3 comprises 18 residues. The CDR3 DNA is TGTGCCAGTAGTATAGGCTGGGCGGACCCCTCTGGGGCCAACGTCCTGACTTTC. It encodes CASSIGWADPSGANVLTF.

The J gene is TRBJ1-1, the V gene TRBV20-1; D is possibly TRBD1 (6 bases). Germline lookup yields CDR1 DFQATT and CDR2 SNEGSKA (reference sequence). V lost 2 bases and J lost 1, with 14 bases in between. The length of the CDR3 is 15 residues. The CDR3 DNA sequence: TGCAGTGCTAGAACCTTGACAGGCGGGAACACTGAAGCTTTCTTT. Translating gives CSARTLTGGNTEAFF.

This clonotype was seen just once. The rearrangement links TRBV28 to TRBJ2-7, with TRBD1 as a possible D gene (5 bases). The CDR3 runs to 14 residues. In germline, CDR1 is MDHEN, CDR2 SYDVKM. Deletions cut 7 bases from V and 5 bases from J, with 18 bases between. The CDR3 DNA reads as TGTGCCAGCACCACCGATCAGGGAAGGAACGAGCAGTACTTC. Amino acids: CASTTDQGRNEQYF.

This rearrangement joins TRBV24-1 to TRBJ2-3, with D perhaps given as TRBD1 or TRBD2 (5 bases each). Germline V lookup: CDR1 KGHDR, CDR2 SFDVKD. Trimming cost V 4 bases and J 4 bases, with 17 bases left between them. CDR3 length: 16 amino acids. CDR3 amino acids: CATSEALGRDPDTQYF. The CDR3 DNA is TGTGCCACCAGTGAGGCGTTGGGACGAGACCCAGATACGCAGTATTTT.

This clonotype was seen once. The chain carries TRBV2 and TRBJ2-1; 8 positions match TRBD2. J was trimmed by 3 bases and V by 1 base; bases with no gene match: 5. This CDR3 spans 16 amino acids. CDR1 is SNHLY and CDR2 is FYNNEI in the germline V gene. The CDR3 reads CASSEEVSGIYNEQFF. CDR3 sequence (DNA): TGTGCCAGCAGTGAAGAGGTTAGCGGGATCTACAATGAGCAGTTCTTC.

Points on this clonotype: The junction departs from germline at one end; a sequencing error may be responsible. The rearrangement uses TRBV20-1 and TRBJ2-7; 10 bases map to TRBD1. Germline assignment: CDR1 DFQATT and CDR2 SNEGSKA (reference sequence). The CDR3 runs to 15 residues. The CDR3: CSASEDRGTSYEQHF. The CDR3 coding sequence is TGCAGTGCTAGCGAGGACAGGGGGACGTCCTACGAGCAGCACTTC.

This chain connects TRBV7-9 to TRBJ2-1, with TRBD2 as a possible D gene (6 bases). The CDR3 has 16 amino acids. Trimming cost V 4 bases and J 0 bases, with 13 bases left between them. Looked up from germline, CDR1 is SEHNR and CDR2 is FQNEAQ (reference sequence). The DNA of the CDR3 is TGTGCCAGCAGCTCAAGCGGGCCAAGCTCCTACAATGAGCAGTTCTTC. Amino acid sequence: CASSSSGPSSYNEQFF.

The V gene is TRBV12-5, the J gene TRBJ2-3, with D perhaps matching TRBD2 (6 bases). Between the trimmed V and J ends, which lost 5 bases and 2 bases, there was a span of 17 bases. This CDR3 spans 16 amino acids. Germline CDR1 LGHNT, CDR2 FRNRAP. The CDR3 spells CASGPAGTRPTDTQYF. The CDR3 DNA sequence: TGTGCTAGTGGTCCCGCCGGGACTCGTCCCACAGATACGCAGTATTTT.

The V gene is TRBV13, the J gene TRBJ2-5; D possibly corresponds to TRBD1 (6 bases). The CDR3 is made up of 14 amino acids. Germline V gene data show CDR1 as PRHDT and CDR2 as FYEKMQ (reference sequence). V shed 3 bases and J shed 2 bases, with 10 bases lying between them. In nucleotides, the CDR3 is TGTGCCAGCAGCTTCCGACAGGCTCAAGAGACCCAGTACTTC. Translated, it gives CASSFRQAQETQYF.

The chain combines TRBV4-2 with TRBJ2-2; D uncertain. V was trimmed by 0 bases and J by 0 bases, leaving 5 bases between them. Germline lookup yields CDR1 LGHNA and CDR2 YNFKEQ. This CDR3 is 15 amino acids long. In nucleotides, the CDR3 is TGTGCCAGCAGCCAAGAGGCAACGAACACCGGGGAGCTGTTTTTT. It encodes CASSQEATNTGELFF.

V and J are TRBV30 and TRBJ2-5; D perhaps matches TRBD2 (6 bases). The CDR3 length is 13 residues. Germline V gene lookup returns CDR1 GTSNPN and CDR2 SVGIG (reference sequence). The germline V and J ends were trimmed by 5 bases and 1 base, with 11 bases remaining between them. The CDR3 loop is CAWGTSFQETQYF. DNA of the CDR3: TGTGCCTGGGGTACTAGCTTCCAAGAGACCCAGTACTTC.

This chain uses TRBV6-5 with TRBJ2-3; 7 positions agree with TRBD2. The germline V gene encodes CDR1 MNHEY and CDR2 SVGAGI. The CDR3 loop spans 17 amino acids. Unmatched junction bases numbered 9, after V lost 1 base and J lost 2 bases. The CDR3 bases are TGTGCCAGCAGTTACTTCTACCCTAGCGGAAACACAGATACGCAGTATTTT. This codes for CASSYFYPSGNTDTQYF.

Remarks on this clonotype: Germline is not matched at one junction end, which may reflect a read error. The J gene is TRBJ2-3, the V gene TRBV30; D might be TRBD1 or TRBD2, each matching 5 bases. The germline V gene encodes CDR1 GTSNPN and CDR2 SVGIG (reference sequence). The CDR3 is 13 amino acids. The CDR3 loop is CTWNRGATDTQYF. CDR3 DNA sequence: TGTACCTGGAATCGAGGGGCCACAGATACGCAGTATTTT.

This chain uses TRBV19 with TRBJ1-5; 7 nucleotides match TRBD1. The CDR3 is made up of 16 amino acids. CDR1 is LNHDA and CDR2 is SQIVND in the germline V gene (reference sequence). V lost 6 bases, J lost 3 bases, and 11 bases stayed unmatched. The CDR3 sequence is CASSPDRTWTNQPQHF. Here the CDR3 DNA reads TGTGCCAGTAGCCCGGACAGGACTTGGACCAATCAGCCCCAGCATTTT. The variable domain in full, with the rest retrieved from reference TRBV19 and TRBJ1-5, is DGGITQSPKYLFRKEGQNVTLSCEQNLNHDAMYWYRQDPGQGLRLIYYSQIVNDFQKGDIAEGYSVSREKKESFPLTVTSAQKNPTAFYLCASSPDRTWTNQPQHFGDGTRLSIL.

The chain uses TRBV6-2 or TRBV6-3 and TRBJ2-7; no clear D. Trimming cost V 5 bases and J 2 bases, with 13 bases left between them. The CDR3 has 14 residues. Germline CDR1 and CDR2: MNHEY and SVGEGT. CDR3 coding DNA: TGTGCCAGCAGTCCCACCGGGCCGACCTACGAGCAGTACTTC. It is translated as CASSPTGPTYEQYF.

This chain links TRBV7-9 with TRBJ2-7; no clear D. V was pared by 5 bases and J by 4 bases, with 12 bases between. CDR1 is SEHNR and CDR2 is FQNEAQ in the germline V gene (reference sequence). The CDR3 is 13 amino acids. As DNA, the CDR3 is TGTGCCAGCAGCCCAAAGGACCGTTACGAGCAGTACTTC. The encoded protein is CASSPKDRYEQYF.

The chain recombines TRBV28 with TRBJ2-7; 8 nucleotides match TRBD1. The germline gives CDR1 MDHEN, CDR2 SYDVKM. After removal of 2 bases from V and 3 bases from J, the junction contained 6 bases not matched to a gene. The CDR3 is 15 residues long. The CDR3 DNA reads as TGTGCCAGCAGTTTAAGCTGGACAGGGATCTACGAGCAGTACTTC. Protein: CASSLSWTGIYEQYF.

The chain is built from TRBV13 and TRBJ2-7, with D unresolved. Germline V gene lookup returns CDR1 PRHDT and CDR2 FYEKMQ (reference sequence). The CDR3 is 16 residues long. Trimming stripped 4 bases from V and 2 bases from J, with 18 bases between. CDR3 nucleotides: TGTGCCAGCAGCTCCGTTGACTCCGGGCACCCCTACGAGCAGTACTTC. It codes for CASSSVDSGHPYEQYF.

The J gene is TRBJ1-5, the V gene TRBV7-9; possibly TRBD1 for D (5 bases). The germline CDR1 and CDR2 sequences are SEHNR and FQNEAQ (reference sequence). Trimming took 4 bases from V and 4 from J, leaving 14 bases between them. There are 15 residues in the CDR3. In DNA form, the CDR3 reads TGTGCCAGCAGCTCCTCGGGGGAAGGGAATCAGCCCCAGCATTTT. Its protein is CASSSSGEGNQPQHF.

This clonotype was counted once. The rearrangement uses TRBV27 and TRBJ2-5; D is unclear. Germline CDR1 MNHEY, CDR2 SMNVEV (reference sequence). V was cut by 5 bases and J by 0 bases, with 13 bases left in between. CDR3 length equals 15 residues. CDR3 DNA: TGTGCCAGCAGTCCCGGCGTTTGGGACCAAGAGACCCAGTACTTC. It codes for CASSPGVWDQETQYF.

This clonotype was seen just once. This chain uses TRBV28 with TRBJ2-1; 8 bases agree with TRBD1. The germline gives CDR1 MDHEN, CDR2 SYDVKM. CDR3 length: 14 amino acids. V was clipped by 4 bases and J by 8 bases; unmatched bases: 7. CDR3 bases: TGTGCCAGCAGTTCGTCAGGGGGCGCGGATGAGCAGTTCTTC. This sequence encodes CASSSSGGADEQFF.

CDR3 amino acids: CSVENTGSYEQYF. DNA of the CDR3: TGCAGCGTTGAGAATACAGGGAGCTACGAGCAGTACTTC. The chain links TRBV29-1 to TRBJ2-7; tentatively, D is TRBD1 (6 bases). Between the trimmed V and J ends, which lost 3 bases and 3 bases, there was a span of 12 bases. The CDR3 totals 13 residues. Germline V lookup: CDR1 SQVTM, CDR2 ANQGSEA.

This sequence joins TRBV12-3 or TRBV12-4 and TRBJ2-7; no clear D gene. CDR3 size: 13 residues. Between the trimmed V and J ends, which lost 7 bases and 0 bases, there was a span of 10 bases. The CDR3 bases are TGTGCCAGCACAAGGACCCACTCCTACGAGCAGTACTTC. Protein product: CASTRTHSYEQYF.

V usage is TRBV9 and J usage is TRBJ2-2, with D hard to call. Germline loops: CDR1 SGDLS, CDR2 YYNGEE. The CDR3 is 12 residues long. V lost 2 bases and J lost 8, with 7 bases in between. The CDR3 region has the DNA TGTGCCAGCAGCGTTTCTATGGGGGAGCTGTTTTTT. Amino acids: CASSVSMGELFF.

The V and J genes are TRBV29-1 and TRBJ1-3; D ambiguous. This CDR3 region has 13 residues. Germline V gene sequence: CDR1 SQVTM, CDR2 ANQGSEA. V was clipped by 7 bases and J by 6 bases, with 16 bases between them. The CDR3 is CSARSPEQNTIYF. In DNA form, the CDR3 reads TGCAGCGCCCGATCCCCCGAACAAAACACCATATATTTT.

This clonotype was observed a single time. The rearrangement uses TRBV12-3 or TRBV12-4 and TRBJ2-7; TRBD1 or TRBD2 may be the D gene (7 bases each). V was cut by 3 bases and J by 4 bases, with 13 bases left in between. The CDR3 extends over 14 amino acids. This chain's CDR3 is CASSLSGGDYEQYF. CDR3 in DNA: TGTGCCAGCAGTTTGTCAGGGGGGGATTACGAGCAGTACTTC.

About this clonotype: Because the CDR3's place on the DNA is in doubt, the DNA is left out and the CDR3 is given as listed by TCRdb. The chain is built from TRBV4-1 and TRBJ2-2; the table's D call, TRBD1, was not checked against the DNA. The germline gives CDR1 MGHRA, CDR2 YSYEKL. The CDR3 sequence runs 18 residues, both termini included. The CDR3 loop is CASILGPRETGGPGSCFF.